This TCR beta chain was found in a study of beta chain features in type 1 diabetes. Study-level findings and limits: Shortening of TCRB CDR3s, moderate but significant, appeared in all four CD4+ subsets of Type 1 diabetes patients.

TCRB transcripts that were expressed got sequenced, as all of the isolated RNA had been reverse transcribed. Assay used: immunoSEQ multiplex PCR; TCRdb lists only in-frame clones, some missing. The sample lists 200,000 to 300,000 clones, roughly a tenth occurring once. This clone was observed many times. Its antigen is undetermined. The CDR3 length is 13 residues. From germline, CDR1 is SQVTM and CDR2 ANQGSEA. V was shortened by 3 bases and J by 0 bases, with 6 bases between the two germline ends. Input material: naive CD4+ T cells from blood. The rearrangement links TRBV29-1 to TRBJ2-1; D remains ambiguous. The TCR comes from a young man with type 1 diabetes. The CDR3 spells CSVDSSSYNEQFF. The CDR3, as DNA: TGCAGCGTTGACTCCAGCTCCTACAATGAGCAGTTCTTC.